The 4 T cell receptor beta chains listed next were all sequenced from one sample in a study of blood T cell repertoires in COVID-19. Sequencing was performed with immunoSEQ multiplex PCR; in TCRdb, only in-frame clones are kept and a portion is missing. The table has 150,000 to 200,000 clones, roughly four fifths seen once. The specimen sequenced was peripheral blood. These receptors came from a woman over 75 with acute or convalescent COVID-19.

This chain connects TRBV9 to TRBJ2-1; possibly TRBD1 for D (6 bases). There are 18 residues in the CDR3. V was clipped by 0 bases and J by 3 bases, with 19 bases between them. The germline gives CDR1 SGDLS, CDR2 YYNGEE. CDR3 nucleotides: TGTGCCAGCAGCGTAGGACGATCGGGGCAAGGGGGCTACAATGAGCAGTTCTTC. Translating it yields CASSVGRSGQGGYNEQFF.

The rearrangement joins TRBV19 to TRBJ2-2, with 9 positions matching TRBD2. Germline CDR1 LNHDA, CDR2 SQIVND (reference sequence). This CDR3 is 14 amino acids long. J was trimmed by 5 bases and V by 3 bases; bases with no gene match: 1. The CDR3 protein is CASSIAGGTGELFF. Written as DNA, the CDR3 is TGTGCCAGTAGTATCGCGGGGGGGACCGGGGAGCTGTTTTTT.

The V gene is TRBV9, the J gene TRBJ2-7, with 10 bases lining up with TRBD2. CDR3 length: 14 amino acids. The V gene's germline CDR1 is SGDLS and CDR2 YYNGEE. V trimming: 4 bases; J trimming: 6 bases; junction bases outside the gene matches: 7. CDR3 DNA sequence: TGTGCCAGCAGCCTCGGGCTAGCGGGAGCCGAGCAGTACTTC. It specifies CASSLGLAGAEQYF.

The genes are TRBV30 and TRBJ2-5, with TRBD2 identical over 14 bases. This CDR3 region has 15 residues. V lost 5 bases and J lost 5; bases outside the gene matches: 7. In germline, CDR1 is GTSNPN, CDR2 SVGIG (reference sequence). In DNA, the CDR3 is TGTGCCTGGCGACTAGCGGGAGGGCCGCGGGAGACCCAGTACTTC. Its translation: CAWRLAGGPRETQYF.